This T cell receptor beta chain stems from a study of control samples from healthy donors and cancer patients. TCRdb keeps only in-frame clones here, not all; method: immunoSEQ multiplex PCR. The sample consists of 400,000 to 500,000 clones, approximately 90% of them appearing once. The CDR3 covers 18 residues. Between the trimmed V and J ends, which lost 0 bases and 7 bases, there was a span of 25 bases. Looked up from germline, CDR1 is MNHEY and CDR2 is SMNVEV (reference sequence). The sample was PBMCs. The chain recombines TRBV27 with TRBJ2-7, with D possibly matching TRBD2 (5 bases). This TCR was sampled from a man aged 40-50 years with head and neck cancer. CDR3 sequence reads: CASSLSLVPKRRRREQYF. For the CDR3, the DNA is TGTGCCAGCAGTTTATCCCTCGTTCCAAAGCGGAGACGGAGAGAGCAGTACTTC.